This TCR beta chain was sequenced in a study of T cells in Graves' hyperthyroidism and ophthalmopathy. TCR beta CDR3 sequences were amplified from RNA transcripts. The HTBI primer set drove a first-round RT-PCR of the TCR CDR3. MiXCR, run by TCRdb on the multiplex PCR reads, gives a single entry per CDR3 protein. The sample comprises over 200,000 distinct CDR3 sequences, around 20% of which are singletons, and approximately 40% rests with the top ten. This clonotype has only a few counts. Graves' hyperthyroidism was deemed stable absent ophthalmopathy progression within 18 months. Exclusion criteria comprised uncontrolled infection, other autoimmune disease, pregnancy or lactation. Source material for PBMCs was around 10 ml fresh peripheral blood. This clonotype originated in a man in his forties or fifties with Graves' hyperthyroidism. What was sequenced was blood.

The CDR3 region is CASSTRDRDIAEQYF. CDR3 nucleotides: TGTGCCAGCAGCACCCGGGACAGGGATATCGCCGAGCAGTACTTC. The rearrangement links TRBV7-9 to TRBJ2-7; 9 nucleotides line up with TRBD1. Germline loops: CDR1 SEHNR, CDR2 FQNEAQ (reference sequence). J lost 6 bases, V lost 5 bases, and 11 bases had no gene match. The CDR3 has 15 amino acids.